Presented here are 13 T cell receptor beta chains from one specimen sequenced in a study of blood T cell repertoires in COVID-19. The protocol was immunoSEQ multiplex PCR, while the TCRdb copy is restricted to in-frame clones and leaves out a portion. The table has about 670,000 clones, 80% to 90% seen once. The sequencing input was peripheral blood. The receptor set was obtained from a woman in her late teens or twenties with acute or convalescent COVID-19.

The CDR3 protein is CASSLSGDTVNEKLFF. DNA for the CDR3: TGTGCCAGCAGCTTAAGCGGGGACACAGTAAATGAAAAACTGTTTTTT. The genes are TRBV7-9 and TRBJ1-4, with TRBD1 as a possible D gene (6 bases). The CDR3 is 16 amino acids. Trimming removed 2 bases at V and 5 bases at J, with 15 bases between. Per germline, CDR1 SEHNR and CDR2 FQNEAQ (reference sequence).

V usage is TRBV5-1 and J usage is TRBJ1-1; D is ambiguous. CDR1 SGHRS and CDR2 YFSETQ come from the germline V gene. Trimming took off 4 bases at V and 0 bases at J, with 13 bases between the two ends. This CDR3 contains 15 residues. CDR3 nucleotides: TGCGCCAGCAGCCCCCAGGTACATTTGAACACTGAAGCTTTCTTT. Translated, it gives CASSPQVHLNTEAFF.

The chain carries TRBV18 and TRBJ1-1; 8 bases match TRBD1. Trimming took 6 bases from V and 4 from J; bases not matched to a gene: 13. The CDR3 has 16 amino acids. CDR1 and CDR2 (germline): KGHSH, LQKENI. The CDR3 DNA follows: TGTGCCAGCTCCCCGAGCCAGGGGGCGCTCGGCACTGAAGCTTTCTTT. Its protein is CASSPSQGALGTEAFF.

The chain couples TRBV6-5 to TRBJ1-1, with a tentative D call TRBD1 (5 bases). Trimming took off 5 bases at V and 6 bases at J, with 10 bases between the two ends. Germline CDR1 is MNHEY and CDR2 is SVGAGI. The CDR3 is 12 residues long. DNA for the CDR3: TGTGCCAGCAGTCCCGACAGCTCTGAAGCTTTCTTT. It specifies CASSPDSSEAFF.

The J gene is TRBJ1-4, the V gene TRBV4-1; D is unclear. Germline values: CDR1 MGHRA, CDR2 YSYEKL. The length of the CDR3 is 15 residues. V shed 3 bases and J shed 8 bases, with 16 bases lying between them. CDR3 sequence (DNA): TGCGCCAGCAGCCACGGAAGGACTCGGCAGGAAAAACTGTTTTTT. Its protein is CASSHGRTRQEKLFF.

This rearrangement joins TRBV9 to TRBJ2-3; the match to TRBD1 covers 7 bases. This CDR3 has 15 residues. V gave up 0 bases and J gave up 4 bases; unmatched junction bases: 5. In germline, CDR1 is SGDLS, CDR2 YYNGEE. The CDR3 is CASSVAWTGADTQYF. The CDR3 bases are TGTGCCAGCAGCGTAGCGTGGACAGGAGCAGATACGCAGTATTTT.

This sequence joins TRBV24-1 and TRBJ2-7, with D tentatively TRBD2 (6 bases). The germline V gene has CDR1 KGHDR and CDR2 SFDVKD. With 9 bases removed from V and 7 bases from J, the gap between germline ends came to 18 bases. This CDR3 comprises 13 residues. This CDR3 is CATSLSGTREQYF. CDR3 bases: TGTGCCACCTCCCTTAGCGGTACGCGGGAGCAGTACTTC.

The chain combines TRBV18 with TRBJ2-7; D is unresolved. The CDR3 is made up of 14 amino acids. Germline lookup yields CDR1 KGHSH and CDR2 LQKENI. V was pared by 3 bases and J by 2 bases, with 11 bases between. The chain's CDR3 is CASSPTTITYEQYF. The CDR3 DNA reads TGTGCCAGCTCACCCACGACAATTACCTACGAGCAGTACTTC.

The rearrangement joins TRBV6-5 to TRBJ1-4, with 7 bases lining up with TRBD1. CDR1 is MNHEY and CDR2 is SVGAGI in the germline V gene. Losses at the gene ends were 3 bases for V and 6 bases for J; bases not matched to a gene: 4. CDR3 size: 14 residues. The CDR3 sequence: CASSYSRGDEKLFF. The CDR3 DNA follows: TGTGCCAGCAGTTATTCCAGGGGGGATGAAAAACTGTTTTTT.

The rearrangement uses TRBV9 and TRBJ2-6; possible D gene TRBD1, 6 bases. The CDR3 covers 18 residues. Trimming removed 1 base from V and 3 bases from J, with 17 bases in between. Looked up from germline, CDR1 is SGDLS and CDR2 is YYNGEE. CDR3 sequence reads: CASSVPGHPIRGANVLTF. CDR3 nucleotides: TGTGCCAGCAGCGTACCGGGACACCCGATCCGTGGGGCCAACGTCCTGACTTTC.

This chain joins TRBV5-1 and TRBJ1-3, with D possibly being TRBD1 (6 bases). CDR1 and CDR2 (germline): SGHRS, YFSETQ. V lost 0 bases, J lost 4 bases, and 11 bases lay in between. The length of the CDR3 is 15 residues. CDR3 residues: CASSLADRSGNTIYF. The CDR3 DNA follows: TGCGCCAGCAGCTTGGCCGACAGGTCAGGAAACACCATATATTTT.

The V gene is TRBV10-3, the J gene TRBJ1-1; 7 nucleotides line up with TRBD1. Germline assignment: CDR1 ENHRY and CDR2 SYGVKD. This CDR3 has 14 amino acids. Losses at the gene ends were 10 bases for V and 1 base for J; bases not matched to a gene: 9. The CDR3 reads CATGNGQANTEAFF. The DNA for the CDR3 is TGTGCCACCGGAAACGGACAGGCGAACACTGAAGCTTTCTTT.

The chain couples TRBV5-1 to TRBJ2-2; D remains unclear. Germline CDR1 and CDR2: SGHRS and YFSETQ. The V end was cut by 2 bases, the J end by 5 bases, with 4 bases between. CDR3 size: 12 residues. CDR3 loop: CASSLITGELFF. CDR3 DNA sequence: TGCGCCAGCAGCTTAATAACCGGGGAGCTGTTTTTT.